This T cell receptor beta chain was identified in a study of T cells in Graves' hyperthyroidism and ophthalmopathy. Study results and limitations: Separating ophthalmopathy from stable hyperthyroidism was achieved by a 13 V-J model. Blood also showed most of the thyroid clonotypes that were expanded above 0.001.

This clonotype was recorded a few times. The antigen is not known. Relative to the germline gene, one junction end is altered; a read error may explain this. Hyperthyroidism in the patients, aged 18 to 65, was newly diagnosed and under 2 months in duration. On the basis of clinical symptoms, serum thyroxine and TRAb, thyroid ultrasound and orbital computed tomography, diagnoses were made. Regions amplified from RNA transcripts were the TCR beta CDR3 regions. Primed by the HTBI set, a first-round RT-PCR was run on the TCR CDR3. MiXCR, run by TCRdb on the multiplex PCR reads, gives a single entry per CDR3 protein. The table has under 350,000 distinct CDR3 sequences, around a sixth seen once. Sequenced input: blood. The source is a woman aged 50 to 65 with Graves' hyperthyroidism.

DNA of the CDR3: TGTGCCAGCACTGAACGCGGGACAGGGTCCTATGGCTACACCTTC. This codes for CASTERGTGSYGYTF. This chain links TRBV2 with TRBJ1-2; 9 bases are a match to TRBD1. CDR1 is SNHLY, CDR2 FYNNEI, per germline. This CDR3 is 15 amino acids long.